The 5 T cell receptor beta chains listed next were all sequenced from one sample in a study of shared clonotypes between healthy human individuals. Only in-frame clones appear in the TCRdb table, and some are missing; sequencing was by immunoSEQ multiplex PCR. The data contain roughly 1.4 million clones, 98% to 99% of them singletons. Sequenced: naive CD4+ T cells sorted from blood. The subset here: CD45RA+ positively selected. The source is a man aged 25 to 40 in good health.

The genes are TRBV5-1 and TRBJ2-3; 11 bases align to TRBD1. The CDR3 has 15 residues. Germline CDR1 is SGHRS and CDR2 is YFSETQ. The V gene end was trimmed by 5 bases and the J gene end by 8 bases; junction bases not matched to a gene: 10. The CDR3 loop is CASRSGDRGSSTQYF. The CDR3 coding sequence is TGCGCCAGCAGATCGGGGGACAGGGGGAGTAGTACGCAGTATTTT.

J is TRBJ2-7 and V is TRBV2; D possibly matches TRBD1 or TRBD2 (5 bases each). Trimming took 6 bases from V and 2 from J, leaving 17 bases between them. Germline lookup yields CDR1 SNHLY and CDR2 FYNNEI. This CDR3 is 15 amino acids long. CDR3 in DNA: TGTGCCAGCAGCGTAACTGCAGGGAGCACCTACGAGCAGTACTTC. It translates to CASSVTAGSTYEQYF.

CDR3 loop: CASSVLTGLSTDTQYF. CDR3 nucleotide sequence: TGTGCCAGCAGCGTACTTACAGGGCTTAGCACAGATACGCAGTATTTT. The chain employs TRBV11-2 and TRBJ2-3; D is possibly TRBD1 (6 bases). The CDR3 is 16 residues long. Trimming shortened V by 5 bases and J by 0 bases, and 15 bases separated the two germline ends. Germline V gene lookup returns CDR1 SGHAT and CDR2 FQNNGV.

The chain recombines TRBV7-2 with TRBJ2-7; no clear D. Germline loops: CDR1 SGHTA, CDR2 FQGNSA. Between the trimmed V and J ends, which lost 5 bases and 6 bases, there was a span of 17 bases. The CDR3 is 14 residues long. Here the CDR3 reads CASSPSVVTCEQYF. CDR3 bases: TGTGCCAGCAGCCCTTCCGTCGTTACCTGCGAGCAGTACTTC.

The chain joins TRBV4-3 to TRBJ2-7; 7 bases are a match to TRBD1. Germline V gene sequence: CDR1 LGHNA, CDR2 YSLEER. This CDR3 region has 15 residues. V lost 4 bases, J lost 3 bases, and 9 bases stayed unmatched. The DNA of the CDR3 is TGCGCCAGCAGCCTCCAAGTTGGGGACAGCTACGAGCAGTACTTC. As protein: CASSLQVGDSYEQYF.